This TCR beta chain stems from a study of T cell repertoires in cytomegalovirus infection. Turning to the study itself: CMV epitopes in the study were HLA-C-restricted (recently identified) and HLA-B-restricted (well studied). Evidence of both CMV infection and a matching HLA type came from public TCR beta signatures.

General study results and limits: HLA-C-restricted TCR beta clonotypes specific for CMV led the ex vivo response.

TCRdb redid the calling of the reads with MiXCR, one entry per CDR3 protein. The table lists about 570,000 distinct CDR3 sequences, just under 40% of them singletons, with about 46% in the top ten. Trimming left V 2 bases short and J 9 bases short, with 20 bases between. Germline V CDR1 and CDR2: MNHEY, SVGEGT. The CDR3 has 16 residues. For this clonotype: Antigen specificity is unknown.

This sequence joins TRBV6-2 or TRBV6-3 and TRBJ2-1; D is ambiguous. The sample here was cultured PBMCs, taken from culture after CMV antigen stimulation. The receptor comes from a human donor in good health (CMV status not recorded). Some clones in this sample may be carry-over from other donors' samples. The CDR3 sequence is CASSYGSTVKVGEQFF. The CDR3 nucleotides read TGTGCCAGCAGTTACGGGTCTACCGTAAAGGTGGGTGAGCAGTTCTTC.